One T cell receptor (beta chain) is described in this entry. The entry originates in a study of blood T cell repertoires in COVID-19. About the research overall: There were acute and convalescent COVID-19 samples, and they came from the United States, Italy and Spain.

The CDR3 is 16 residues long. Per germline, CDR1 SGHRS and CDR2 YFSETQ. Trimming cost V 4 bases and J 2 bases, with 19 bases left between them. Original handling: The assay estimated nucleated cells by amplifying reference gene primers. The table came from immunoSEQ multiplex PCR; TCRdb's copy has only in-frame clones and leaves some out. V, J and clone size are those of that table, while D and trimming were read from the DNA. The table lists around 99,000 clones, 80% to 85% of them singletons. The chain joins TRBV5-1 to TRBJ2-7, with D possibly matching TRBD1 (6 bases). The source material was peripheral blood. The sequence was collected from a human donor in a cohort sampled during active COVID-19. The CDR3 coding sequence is TGCGCCAGCAGCAGGACCGACAGGCCCCCAGCCTACGAGCAGTACTTC. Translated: CASSRTDRPPAYEQYF.